Presented here are 10 T cell receptor beta chains from one specimen sequenced in a study of shared clonotypes between healthy human individuals. Assay: immunoSEQ multiplex PCR; the TCRdb copy retains only in-frame clones and omits some. The sample includes roughly 2.2 million clones, 85% to 95% of them seen just once. Input material: naive CD4+ T cells from PBMCs. Stated subset: CD45RA+ positively selected. These TCRs come from a man younger than 35 in good health. Some clones in this sample may be carry-over from other donors' samples.

The V call is TRBV6-5, the J call TRBJ2-5; perhaps TRBD2 as D (6 bases). V was shortened by 6 bases and J by 4 bases, with 15 bases between the two germline ends. CDR1 and CDR2 from the germline V gene are MNHEY and SVGAGI. This CDR3 is built from 14 residues. CDR3 nucleotide sequence: TGTGCCAGCAGAGGTAGAGCGGAGGGAGAGACCCAGTACTTC. Translated, it gives CASRGRAEGETQYF.

CDR3 region: CASRILAGVYEQYF. The CDR3, as DNA: TGCGCCAGCAGGATACTAGCGGGTGTTTACGAGCAGTACTTC. The chain couples TRBV5-1 to TRBJ2-7, with 9 bases identical to TRBD2. Germline V gene data show CDR1 as SGHRS and CDR2 as YFSETQ. The CDR3 contains 14 residues. Trimming took 5 bases from V and 4 from J; bases not matched to a gene: 7.

J is TRBJ2-7 and V is TRBV5-4; the match to TRBD1 covers 9 bases. Losses at the gene ends were 5 bases for V and 3 bases for J; bases not matched to a gene: 6. The CDR3 runs 14 residues. The V gene's germline CDR1 is SGHNT and CDR2 YYREEE (reference sequence). DNA of the CDR3: TGTGCCAGCAGAGGACAGGGGCGAGACTACGAGCAGTACTTC. It encodes CASRGQGRDYEQYF.

The gene calls are TRBV9 and TRBJ2-3; the D gene is possibly TRBD2 (6 bases). The germline CDR1 and CDR2 sequences are SGDLS and YYNGEE. V dropped 3 bases and J dropped 8 bases, with 16 bases sitting between them. This CDR3 contains 14 residues. The CDR3: CASSAGDLGSTQYF. In DNA form, the CDR3 reads TGTGCCAGCAGCGCGGGGGACCTGGGGAGTACGCAGTATTTT.

The V gene is TRBV14, the J gene TRBJ2-7; no clear D. The CDR3 extends over 11 amino acids. The V gene lost 1 base and the J gene lost 9 bases, with 7 bases spanning the gap. Germline CDR1 and CDR2: SGHDN and FVKESK. CDR3 DNA: TGTGCCAGCAGCCAAGGCCCAACGCAGTACTTC. It yields the protein CASSQGPTQYF.

This clone was counted a single time. This chain links TRBV10-3 with TRBJ2-2; D may be TRBD1 (6 bases). Trimming left V 5 bases short and J 4 bases short, with 11 bases between. The CDR3 has 14 amino acids. Germline assignment: CDR1 ENHRY and CDR2 SYGVKD. The CDR3 here is CAISPGQSTGELFF. The CDR3 region has the DNA TGTGCCATCAGTCCGGGACAAAGCACCGGGGAGCTGTTTTTT.

On this clone itself: Within the sample, other DNA sequences also encode this same CDR3. The CDR3 nucleotides are TGTGCCAGCAGCTTCGGGCTAGCGGGTACCTCCTACGAGCAGTACTTC. The encoded protein is CASSFGLAGTSYEQYF. The V and J genes are TRBV7-6 and TRBJ2-7; TRBD2 aligns across 8 bases. This CDR3 comprises 16 residues. The J segment lost 0 bases and the V segment lost 3 bases, leaving 7 bases of the junction unmatched. Looked up from germline, CDR1 is SGHVS and CDR2 is FNYEAQ.

The chain couples TRBV5-1 to TRBJ1-5; TRBD1 matches 8 bases. J gave up 10 bases and V 4 bases, and 16 bases lay outside the gene matches. CDR1 is SGHRS and CDR2 is YFSETQ in the germline V gene. The CDR3 spans 16 residues. The DNA of the CDR3 is TGCGCCAGCAGCCGGGGGACAGGAAACATCCCGAGTCCCCAGCATTTT. Its protein product is CASSRGTGNIPSPQHF. Drawing the rest from reference TRBV5-1 and TRBJ1-5, the complete variable domain is KAGVTQTPRYLIKTRGQQVTLSCSPISGHRSVSWYQQTPGQGLQFLFEYFSETQRNKGNFPGRFSGRQFSNSRSEMNVSTLELGDSALYLCASSRGTGNIPSPQHFGDGTRLSIL.

The chain links TRBV25-1 to TRBJ2-5, with D perhaps being TRBD1 or TRBD2 (7 bases each). The CDR3 has 15 amino acids. V was shortened by 4 bases and J by 7 bases, with 19 bases between the two germline ends. Germline lookup yields CDR1 MGHDK and CDR2 SYGVNS. The CDR3 nucleotides are TGTGCCAGCAGTGCAGGGGGGGAGTTCTCGTGGACCCAGTACTTC. Amino acids: CASSAGGEFSWTQYF.

This clone was detected only a few times. The CDR3 protein is CASSRTTGDTEAFF. CDR3 in DNA: TGTGCCAGCTCACGAACTACAGGGGACACTGAAGCTTTCTTT. V gene TRBV18 combines with J gene TRBJ1-1; 7 bases agree with TRBD1. The CDR3 runs 14 residues. CDR1 and CDR2 from the germline V gene are KGHSH and LQKENI. After removal of 4 bases from V and 3 bases from J, the junction contained 5 bases not matched to a gene.